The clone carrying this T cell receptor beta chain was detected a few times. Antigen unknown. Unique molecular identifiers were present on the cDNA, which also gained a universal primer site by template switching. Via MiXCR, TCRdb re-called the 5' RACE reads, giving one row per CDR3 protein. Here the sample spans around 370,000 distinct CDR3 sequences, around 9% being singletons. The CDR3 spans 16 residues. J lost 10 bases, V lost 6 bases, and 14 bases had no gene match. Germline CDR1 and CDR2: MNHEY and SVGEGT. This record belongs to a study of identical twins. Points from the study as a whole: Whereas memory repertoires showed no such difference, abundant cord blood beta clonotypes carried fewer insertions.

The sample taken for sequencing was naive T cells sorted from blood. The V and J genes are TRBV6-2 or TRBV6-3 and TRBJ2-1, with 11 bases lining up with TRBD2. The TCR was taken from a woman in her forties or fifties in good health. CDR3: CASRASGLAGGNEQFF. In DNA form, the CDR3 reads TGTGCCAGCAGGGCTTCAGGGCTAGCGGGAGGAAACGAGCAGTTCTTC.